Listed below are T cell receptor beta chains from one sample, sequenced in a study of blood T cell repertoires in COVID-19. Profiled with immunoSEQ multiplex PCR; TCRdb holds only in-frame clones, not every one. The sample yields approximately 97,000 clones, around 87% seen once. The sequencing input was peripheral blood. The receptors shown here come from a woman aged 45-65 years with COVID-19, enrolled during active disease. The CDR3 runs from the conserved cysteine through the conserved F or W. D genes are given only for firm matches. The size of a clone is reported for some rows only, either as once, few or many, or as a class for expanded clones.

NA	TRBD2	TRBJ2-2	TRBV2	TGTGCCAGCAGAAAGGGACTAGCGGACACCGGGGAGCTGTTTTTT	CASRKGLADTGELFF
NA	NA	TRBJ2-5	TRBV19	TGTGCCAGTATAGGTACAGGGATGGGGGAGACCCAGTACTTC	CASIGTGMGETQYF
NA	NA	TRBJ1-1	TRBV10-1	TGCGCCAGCAGTCCGGGACAAATCACTGAAGCTTTCTTT	CASSPGQITEAFF
NA	TRBD1	TRBJ2-5	TRBV18	TGTGCCAGCTCACCTCCGGGACAGGGAGGAGAGACCCAGTACTTC	CASSPPGQGGETQYF
NA	NA	TRBJ1-4	TRBV30	TGTGCCTGGAGTGTTACGGGGACTAATGAAAAACTGTTTTTT	CAWSVTGTNEKLFF
NA	TRBD1	TRBJ1-1	TRBV7-8	TGTGCCAGCAGCCTAACGGACAGGACTGTCCAAGCTTTCTTT	CASSLTDRTVQAFF
NA	TRBD1	TRBJ1-2	TRBV18	TGTGCCAGCTCACCGACCGGGACAGGACTTGGCTACACCTTC	CASSPTGTGLGYTF
once	NA	TRBJ2-7	TRBV28	TGTGCCAGCAGTCGCCGACAGGTAGCCTACGAGCAGTACTTC	CASSRRQVAYEQYF
NA	NA	TRBJ2-3	TRBV7-6	TGTGCCAGCAGCAAAGCCGGGGAGACAGATACGCAGTATTTT	CASSKAGETDTQYF
once	NA	TRBJ1-1	TRBV24-1	TGTGCCACCACCCAGGGAACTGAAGCTTTCTTT	CATTQGTEAFF
NA	TRBD2	TRBJ2-1	TRBV5-4	TGTGCCAGCAGCCCGGGGGGGCGGGGCGCATACAATGAGCAGTTCTTC	CASSPGGRGAYNEQFF